A selection of T cell receptor beta chains follows, all from one sample in a study of blood T cell repertoires in COVID-19. Libraries were prepared by immunoSEQ multiplex PCR; TCRdb keeps only in-frame clonotypes and omits some of them. The profile shows around 180,000 clones, around 85% of them singletons. The source material was peripheral blood. All receptors derive from a man in his 70s with active or convalescent COVID-19. The CDR3 runs from the conserved cysteine through the conserved F or W. D genes are given only for firm matches. A clone size is listed for some rows: how often the clone was seen (once, few, many), or a class if it is expanded.

TRBV5-4	TRBJ2-5	.	.	TGTGCCAGCAGCACGGACAGTTTTCCCCAAGAGACCCAGTACTTC	CASSTDSFPQETQYF
TRBV20-1	TRBJ2-7	TRBD2	.	TGCAGTGCTAGTCCGACTAGCGGGAGGTACGAGCAGTACTTC	CSASPTSGRYEQYF
TRBV7-2	TRBJ1-3	.	.	TGTGCCAGCAGCTTAGGGGCCGGGAGCTCTGGAAACACCATATATTTT	CASSLGAGSSGNTIYF
TRBV27	TRBJ2-6	.	.	TGTGCCAGCAGTGAGTTGGGGCACTCTGGGGCCAACGTCCTGACTTTC	CASSELGHSGANVLTF
TRBV2	TRBJ2-7	TRBD2	.	TGTGCCAGCATGGGACTAGTTAGCTACGAGCAGTACTTC	CASMGLVSYEQYF
TRBV18	TRBJ2-4	TRBD1	.	TGTGCCAGCTCACCCGCGACAGGGGCCCTAAACATTCAGTACTTC	CASSPATGALNIQYF
TRBV29-1	TRBJ2-5	.	.	TGCAGCCATTCGGGGGTACTCACCCAGTACTTC	CSHSGVLTQYF
TRBV10-3	TRBJ2-6	.	.	TGTGCCATCAGTGAGTCGCGAAGAGGGAGGTCTGGGGCCAACGTCCTGACTTTC	CAISESRRGRSGANVLTF
TRBV19	TRBJ1-5	.	.	TGTGCCAGTAGTATAAGGGCAGGGAATAGCAATCAGCCCCAGCATTTT	CASSIRAGNSNQPQHF
TRBV28	TRBJ2-7	TRBD1	.	TGTGCCAGCAGTACGACAGGGAAGGGTTACGAGCAGTACTTC	CASSTTGKGYEQYF
TRBV6-1	TRBJ1-1	.	few	TGTGCCAGCAGTGAAGATCGGGTATTTAGCACTGAAGCTTTCTTT	CASSEDRVFSTEAFF
TRBV2	TRBJ2-1	.	.	TGTGCCAGCAGTGAAGCAGTGACAGTTTACAATGAGCAGTTCTTC	CASSEAVTVYNEQFF
TRBV2	TRBJ2-1	.	.	TGTGCCAGCAGCGGGCGGGACCCCGTCAATGAGCAGTTCTTC	CASSGRDPVNEQFF
TRBV27	TRBJ2-7	.	once	TGTGCCAGCTCTATCGACGAGCAGTACTTC	CASSIDEQYF
TRBV6-4	TRBJ2-1	TRBD2	.	TGTGCCAGCAGTGACACTGGACTAGCAACAACTAATGAGCAGTTCTTC	CASSDTGLATTNEQFF
TRBV18	TRBJ2-1	TRBD1	.	TGTGCCAGCTCACGGGGACAGGGTAGCTACAATGAGCAGTTCTTC	CASSRGQGSYNEQFF
TRBV7-6	TRBJ2-2	.	once	TGTGCCAGCAGCCCGAAGACAGGCACCACCGGGGAGCTGTTTTTT	CASSPKTGTTGELFF
TRBV7-9	TRBJ2-3	.	.	TGTGCCAGCAGCTTAGAGGGGTCGGAAACGCAGTATTTT	CASSLEGSETQYF
TRBV28	TRBJ2-7	TRBD1	.	TGTGCCAGCACCGAGGGGGCCCCCTACGAGCAGTACTTC	CASTEGAPYEQYF
TRBV6-2/TRBV6-3	TRBJ2-1	TRBD2	few	TGTGCCAGCAACCCCAGCGGGAGCGGGTACAATGAGCAGTTCTTC	CASNPSGSGYNEQFF
TRBV3-1/TRBV3-2	TRBJ2-7	TRBD2	.	TGTGCCAGCAGCCAAGAGACGGGAGGGCCAGAAGAGCAGTACTTC	CASSQETGGPEEQYF
TRBV6-2/TRBV6-3	TRBJ2-3	TRBD2	.	TGTGCCAGCACCCCCCTCACTAGCGGGGGGCCTCCGACAGATACGCAGTATTTT	CASTPLTSGGPPTDTQYF
TRBV29-1	TRBJ1-2	TRBD1	.	TGCAGCGTTGAAAAAACAGGGGTTGGCTATGGCTACACCTTC	CSVEKTGVGYGYTF
TRBV15	TRBJ2-1	.	.	TGTGCCACCAGCAGGCGGACGCCCCAGGGGCGGGAGCAGTTCTTC	CATSRRTPQGREQFF
TRBV25-1	TRBJ1-2	TRBD1	.	TGTGCCAGCAGGGGACAGGGCCCCTATAATGGCTACACCTTC	CASRGQGPYNGYTF
TRBV7-9	TRBJ1-6	TRBD1	.	TGTGCCAGCAGCTTACAGGCAGGGGGGTATTCACCCCTCCACTTT	CASSLQAGGYSPLHF
TRBV28	TRBJ2-7	.	once	TGTGCCAGCAGTGCCCAAGGACTGTTAGAGGAGCAGTACTTC	CASSAQGLLEEQYF
TRBV7-2	TRBJ2-5	TRBD2	.	TGTGCCAGCAGCCCCCATGGGGGGGGGATTACCCAGTACTTC	CASSPHGGGITQYF
TRBV13	TRBJ2-7	TRBD1	once	TGTGCCAGCAGCTTAGGGGGGACAGGGTCCAACGAGCAGTACTTC	CASSLGGTGSNEQYF
TRBV28	TRBJ2-7	.	.	TGTGCCAGCAGTTCCTCAGTTGATTTCCCCTACGAGCAGTACTTC	CASSSSVDFPYEQYF
TRBV12-3/TRBV12-4	TRBJ1-5	TRBD1	.	TGTGCCAGCAGCAATACAGGGGAACAGCCCCAGCATTTT	CASSNTGEQPQHF
TRBV10-3	TRBJ1-5	TRBD1	.	TGTGCCATCAGTAAGGACAGGACCAATCAGCCCCAGCATTTT	CAISKDRTNQPQHF
TRBV5-1	TRBJ1-2	TRBD1	.	TGCGCCAGCAGCAATGATTTACCGGGACAGTATGGCTACACCTTC	CASSNDLPGQYGYTF
TRBV6-5	TRBJ2-5	.	once	TGTGCCAGCACCCGTAGCGGAAAAGAGACCCAGTACTTC	CASTRSGKETQYF
TRBV6-5	TRBJ2-5	.	.	TGTGCCAGCGGGCAGGGGCTCTTGGAGACCCAGTACTTC	CASGQGLLETQYF
TRBV7-2	TRBJ1-6	.	.	TGTGCCAGCAGCTTGCTGGGGGCTAATTCACCCCTCCACTTT	CASSLLGANSPLHF
TRBV7-9	TRBJ2-7	TRBD2	.	TGTGCCAGCAGCCCGAGAGGAGGGGCGGGAGGCCCGTACTTC	CASSPRGGAGGPYF
TRBV5-1	TRBJ2-1	.	.	TGCGCCAGCAGCTTGACAGGGCCGATGGGCAATGAGCAGTTCTTC	CASSLTGPMGNEQFF
TRBV12-3/TRBV12-4	TRBJ1-1	.	.	TGTGCCACCTCAGTCGGGAGCACTGAAGCTTTCTTT	CATSVGSTEAFF
TRBV7-2	TRBJ1-6	.	.	TGTGCCAGCAGCTTCGGGACACAGAATTCACCCCTCCACTTT	CASSFGTQNSPLHF
TRBV27	TRBJ1-3	.	.	TGTGCCAGCAGTTTTAACTCTGGAAACACCATATATTTT	CASSFNSGNTIYF
TRBV3-1/TRBV3-2	TRBJ2-7	TRBD1	.	TGTGCCAGCAGCCAAAGAGGGGGACAGGGGGGCTCCTACGAGCAGTACTTC	CASSQRGGQGGSYEQYF
TRBV28	TRBJ1-5	TRBD1	once	TGTGCCAGCAGTTTCAGGGGGTTGGACAATCAGCCCCAGCATTTT	CASSFRGLDNQPQHF
TRBV28	TRBJ2-3	.	few	TGTGCCAGCAGTACCCGCAGGGGCGCAAGCACAGATACGCAGTATTTT	CASSTRRGASTDTQYF
TRBV3-1/TRBV3-2	TRBJ1-5	TRBD1	.	TGTGCCAGCAGCCAGACAGGGGGCGGCCAGCCCCAGCATTTT	CASSQTGGGQPQHF
TRBV5-6	TRBJ1-1	.	.	TGTGCCAGCAGCACCGACAGAAGGCTAAACACTGAAGCTTTCTTT	CASSTDRRLNTEAFF
TRBV10-2	TRBJ2-2	.	.	TGCGCCAGCAGTGATTACGGCGGTGGTTTTGGCACCGGGGAGCTGTTTTTT	CASSDYGGGFGTGELFF
TRBV6-6	TRBJ2-2	.	.	TGTGCCAGCAGTTACCCAGGAGGAACCGGGGAGCTGTTTTTT	CASSYPGGTGELFF
TRBV11-2	TRBJ2-7	.	.	TGTGCCAGCAGCTTAGGTCAGGGCATTCACTACGAGCAGTACTTC	CASSLGQGIHYEQYF
TRBV16	TRBJ1-1	.	.	TGTGCCAGCAGCCAACGGCCAGGTGAAGCTTTCTTT	CASSQRPGEAFF
TRBV15	TRBJ2-7	TRBD2	.	TGTGCCACCAGCAGGGCACTAGCGGCCTCCTACGAGCAGTACTTC	CATSRALAASYEQYF
TRBV7-9	TRBJ1-1	.	many	TGTGCCAGCAGCACACAGGGCGCCACTGAAGCTTTCTTT	CASSTQGATEAFF
TRBV10-2	TRBJ2-2	.	.	TGCGCCAGGCCAGGTGGGGTTGGAGCGGCCGGGGAGCTGTTTTTT	CARPGGVGAAGELFF
TRBV6-1	TRBJ2-5	.	.	TGTGCCAGCAGTGAAGGCAGGGGGACTCATCAAGAGACCCAGTACTTC	CASSEGRGTHQETQYF
TRBV4-3	TRBJ2-2	.	.	TGCGCCAGCAGCCAAGACGAGGGTTTGAACACCGGGGAGCTGTTTTTT	CASSQDEGLNTGELFF
TRBV21-1	TRBJ2-7	.	.	TGTGCCAGCAGCACGAAAAGAAGGGGGCGCCTTGTTACCTACGAGCAGTACTTC	CASSTKRRGRLVTYEQYF
TRBV5-5	TRBJ2-7	.	few	TGTGCCAGCAGCTTGGCTTCGGGGGGCTCTTTCTACGAGCAGTACTTC	CASSLASGGSFYEQYF
TRBV5-6	TRBJ2-7	TRBD1	.	TGTGCCAGCAGCTTGGCCCGTGGAACAGGGGAATACCGGTCCTACGAGCAGTACTTC	CASSLARGTGEYRSYEQYF
TRBV5-4	TRBJ1-4	.	.	TGTGCCAGCAGCTTGGGAGGTGCTAACCCAGCAAAACTGTTTTTT	CASSLGGANPAKLFF